These 30 T cell receptor beta chains share one sample of origin, sequenced in a study of brain metastases from non-small cell lung cancer. TCRdb's table, derived via immunoSEQ multiplex PCR, lists solely in-frame clones and lacks some. The repertoire holds 3,500 or so clones, with about 86% as singletons. Sequencing was performed on tissue from a brain metastasis. These receptors came from a donor aged 40 or older with non-small cell lung cancer.

V gene TRBV3-1 (or the pseudogene TRBV3-2) combines with J gene TRBJ1-6, with 7 bases that match TRBD1. Germline loops: CDR1 LGHDT, CDR2 YNNKEL (reference sequence). This CDR3 comprises 14 residues. With 4 bases clipped from V and 7 bases from J, the junction kept 4 bases outside the gene matches. CDR3 sequence (DNA): TGTGCCAGCAGCCTGGGACAGATCAATTCACCCCTCCACTTT. The encoded protein is CASSLGQINSPLHF.

The chain employs TRBV3-1 (or the pseudogene TRBV3-2) and TRBJ1-3; TRBD1 agrees at 7 bases. The CDR3 consists of 17 residues. Germline V gene data show CDR1 as LGHDT and CDR2 as YNNKEL (reference sequence). The V segment lost 1 base and the J segment 0 bases; nucleotides outside the gene matches: 6. Here the CDR3 reads CASSQATGERSGNTIYF. The CDR3 coding sequence is TGTGCCAGCAGCCAAGCCACAGGGGAACGCTCTGGAAACACCATATATTTT.

This rearrangement joins TRBV11-2 to TRBJ1-1; D is unresolved. Trimming took 4 bases from V and 0 from J, leaving 12 bases between them. CDR1 is SGHAT, CDR2 FQNNGV, per germline. This CDR3 region has 15 residues. CDR3 in amino acids: CASSSSLGMNTEAFF. The DNA of the CDR3 is TGTGCCAGCAGCTCCTCCCTGGGAATGAACACTGAAGCTTTCTTT.

Only a few counts were recorded for this clone. The chain uses TRBV19 and TRBJ2-7; possibly TRBD1 for D (5 bases). Germline CDR1 reads LNHDA; CDR2 reads SQIVND (reference sequence). V lost 4 bases and J lost 5, with 12 bases in between. There are 13 residues in the CDR3. The CDR3 nucleotides are TGTGCCAGTAGTAATACAGGCATCGACGAGCAGTACTTC. Translation: CASSNTGIDEQYF.

Details on this clone: Within the sample, other DNA sequences also encode this same CDR3. CDR3 residues: CASSQARFSYEQYF. CDR3 bases: TGTGCCAGCAGCCAAGCCCGTTTCTCCTACGAGCAGTACTTC. The chain links TRBV3-1 (or the pseudogene TRBV3-2) to TRBJ2-7; no firm D call. Trimming pared 1 base from V and 0 bases from J, leaving 7 bases between. Germline CDR1 is LGHDT and CDR2 is YNNKEL (reference sequence). This CDR3 has 14 residues.

The chain carries TRBV7-2 and TRBJ1-3; 9 bases are a match to TRBD1. V lost 7 bases, J lost 3 bases, and 10 bases stayed unmatched. Germline loops: CDR1 SGHTA, CDR2 FQGNSA. The CDR3 covers 16 residues. The CDR3 DNA sequence: TGTGCCAGCAACTCTCGACAGGGGGAAGGTGGAAACACCATATATTTT. This codes for CASNSRQGEGGNTIYF.

The V and J genes are TRBV9 and TRBJ2-2; D uncertain. Looked up from germline, CDR1 is SGDLS and CDR2 is YYNGEE. The CDR3 extends over 14 amino acids. The germline V and J ends were trimmed by 4 bases and 7 bases, with 14 bases remaining between them. CDR3 bases: TGTGCCAGCAGCCAGCCGCCTTTCGGCGGGGAGCTGTTTTTT. Its protein product is CASSQPPFGGELFF.

This chain connects TRBV9 to TRBJ2-2; unclear D gene. The CDR3 has 15 residues. The V gene lost 2 bases and the J gene lost 5 bases, with 13 bases spanning the gap. Germline V CDR1 and CDR2: SGDLS, YYNGEE. The CDR3 region is CASSVLEGTTGELFF. The DNA for the CDR3 is TGTGCCAGCAGCGTTCTGGAAGGAACAACCGGGGAGCTGTTTTTT. Full variable domain (remainder filled in from reference TRBV9 and TRBJ2-2): DSGVTQTPKHLITATGQRVTLRCSPRSGDLSVYWYQQSLDQGLQFLIQYYNGEERAKGNILERFSAQQFPDLHSELNLSSLELGDSALYFCASSVLEGTTGELFFGEGSRLTVL.

The chain recombines TRBV14 with TRBJ2-7; D is unresolved. Trimming took off 0 bases at V and 3 bases at J, with 3 bases between the two ends. The CDR3 extends over 12 amino acids. Germline loops: CDR1 SGHDN, CDR2 FVKESK. The CDR3 bases are TGTGCCAGCAGCCAAGATAACTACGAGCAGTACTTC. The encoded protein is CASSQDNYEQYF.

The chain couples TRBV3-1 (or the pseudogene TRBV3-2) to TRBJ2-7; TRBD1 agrees at 10 bases. Looked up from germline, CDR1 is LGHDT and CDR2 is YNNKEL (reference sequence). The V gene end was trimmed by 3 bases and the J gene end by 7 bases; junction bases not matched to a gene: 12. CDR3 length: 16 residues. The CDR3 loop is CASSQGIRQGAREQYF. CDR3 DNA: TGTGCCAGCAGCCAGGGCATTAGACAGGGGGCGCGAGAGCAGTACTTC.

The chain links TRBV6-5 to TRBJ2-7; 7 nucleotides line up with TRBD1. V gave up 6 bases and J gave up 1 base; unmatched junction bases: 6. The CDR3 sequence is 14 residues long. Germline V CDR1 and CDR2: MNHEY, SVGAGI. The CDR3 protein is CASSGKDRSYEQYF. The DNA for the CDR3 is TGTGCCAGCAGCGGGAAGGACAGGTCCTACGAGCAGTACTTC.

The V and J genes are TRBV29-1 and TRBJ2-7; no definite D call. The CDR3 covers 13 residues. Trimming took 3 bases from V and 2 from J, leaving 11 bases between them. Germline loops: CDR1 SQVTM, CDR2 ANQGSEA. The CDR3 region is CSVESSATYEQYF. The CDR3 DNA reads as TGCAGCGTTGAGTCGTCGGCCACCTACGAGCAGTACTTC.

This clone showed up just a few times. The rearrangement uses TRBV18 and TRBJ2-7; D is perhaps TRBD1 (5 bases). Looked up from germline, CDR1 is KGHSH and CDR2 is LQKENI. The CDR3 length is 12 residues. Deletions cut 8 bases from V and 5 bases from J, with 13 bases between. CDR3 region: CASGQGVDEQYF. The CDR3 DNA reads TGTGCCAGCGGGCAGGGTGTGGACGAGCAGTACTTC.

The gene calls are TRBV7-7 and TRBJ2-1, with 12 bases that match TRBD2. Germline CDR1 reads SSHAT; CDR2 reads FNYEAQ (reference sequence). CDR3 length: 15 residues. V gave up 5 bases and J gave up 6 bases; unmatched junction bases: 5. CDR3 amino acids: CASSHGLAGLNEQFF. The CDR3 region has the DNA TGTGCCAGCAGCCACGGACTAGCGGGACTCAATGAGCAGTTCTTC.

Comments on this clone: This could be a read error, since a much larger clone is one nucleotide away. The V and J genes are TRBV15 and TRBJ1-1; perhaps TRBD1 as D (5 bases). This CDR3 has 13 amino acids. CDR1 is LNHNV, CDR2 YYDKDF, per germline (reference sequence). DNA for the CDR3: TGTGCCATCAGCAGCCGAGGGGAGACTGAAGCTTTCTTT. It is translated as CAISSRGETEAFF. The variable domain in full, completed from reference TRBV15 and TRBJ1-1, reads DAMVIQNPRYQVTQFGKPVTLSCSQTLNHNVMYWYQQKSSQAPKLLFHYYDKDFNNEADTPDNFQSRRPNTSFCFLDIRSPGLGDTAMYLCAISSRGETEAFFGQGTRLTVV.

This chain uses TRBV28 with TRBJ2-3; 10 positions match TRBD1. The germline V gene has CDR1 MDHEN and CDR2 SYDVKM. CDR3 length: 13 residues. V lost 9 bases to trimming and J lost 4 bases; unmatched junction nucleotides: 4. Here the CDR3 DNA reads TGTGCCAGTTGGGACAGGGGAGCAGATACGCAGTATTTT. The encoded protein is CASWDRGADTQYF.

This chain uses TRBV24-1 with TRBJ2-3; 12 bases align to TRBD2. The germline CDR1 and CDR2 sequences are KGHDR and SFDVKD. The CDR3 sequence is 15 residues long. The V segment lost 9 bases and the J segment 4 bases; nucleotides outside the gene matches: 7. The CDR3 DNA is TGTGCCACCTCGAGGACTAGCGGGACATCAGATACGCAGTATTTT. Protein product: CATSRTSGTSDTQYF.

J is TRBJ1-1 and V is TRBV18; D gene ambiguous. This CDR3 comprises 15 residues. V was pared by 5 bases and J by 7 bases, with 20 bases between. Germline CDR1 KGHSH, CDR2 LQKENI. CDR3 sequence reads: CASSERDPGNGEAFF. The CDR3 DNA follows: TGTGCCAGCTCAGAAAGGGATCCGGGGAATGGTGAAGCTTTCTTT.

The V and J genes are TRBV18 and TRBJ1-1; D perhaps matches TRBD1 (6 bases). Germline V gene sequence: CDR1 KGHSH, CDR2 LQKENI. This CDR3 contains 15 residues. Trimming removed 3 bases from V and 6 bases from J, with 17 bases in between. The CDR3 reads CASSPRQEHEAEAFF. The CDR3 DNA reads TGTGCCAGCTCACCCAGACAGGAACATGAGGCTGAAGCTTTCTTT.

The chain links TRBV5-1 to TRBJ2-6, with D possibly TRBD1 on 6 matching bases. CDR1 is SGHRS, CDR2 YFSETQ, per germline. Deletions cut 4 bases from V and 0 bases from J, with 11 bases between. CDR3 length: 16 amino acids. CDR3 in DNA: TGCGCCAGCAGCAGGACAGTCCCCTCTGGGGCCAACGTCCTGACTTTC. It codes for CASSRTVPSGANVLTF.

Here the CDR3 DNA reads TGTGCTAGTGGTTTGGACCCTCAGGTGACTGAGCAGTTCTTC. Protein: CASGLDPQVTEQFF. V and J are TRBV12-5 and TRBJ2-1; D ambiguous. V was pared by 1 base and J by 9 bases, with 13 bases between. The CDR3 totals 14 residues. The germline V gene has CDR1 LGHNT and CDR2 FRNRAP.

This CDR3 reads CASSVKNIETQYF. The CDR3 nucleotides read TGTGCCAGCAGTGTAAAGAATATAGAGACCCAGTACTTC. This sequence joins TRBV25-1 and TRBJ2-5; D is ambiguous. Germline-derived CDR1 and CDR2 are MGHDK and SYGVNS. This CDR3 is 13 amino acids long. Trimming shortened V by 4 bases and J by 4 bases, and 10 bases separated the two germline ends.

This clone was picked up a small number of times. CDR3 in DNA: TGTGCCAGCAGCTTATGGTCAGGGGCTGATAATTCACCCCTCCACTTT. Translating it yields CASSLWSGADNSPLHF. The chain combines TRBV7-9 with TRBJ1-6; possible D gene TRBD1, 6 bases. The length of the CDR3 is 16 residues. CDR1 is SEHNR and CDR2 is FQNEAQ in the germline V gene (reference sequence). V lost 2 bases, J lost 5 bases, and 13 bases lay in between. Drawing the rest from reference TRBV7-9 and TRBJ1-6, the complete variable domain is DTGVSQNPRHKITKRGQNVTFRCDPISEHNRLYWYRQTLGQGPEFLTYFQNEAQLEKSRLLSDRFSAERPKGSFSTLEIQRTEQGDSAMYLCASSLWSGADNSPLHFGNGTRLTVT.

The genes are TRBV14 and TRBJ2-6; D unresolved. With 0 bases removed from V and 2 bases from J, the gap between germline ends came to 5 bases. This CDR3 has 15 amino acids. CDR1 and CDR2 from the germline V gene are SGHDN and FVKESK. CDR3 DNA sequence: TGTGCCAGCAGCCAAGACGGCACTGGGGCCAACGTCCTGACTTTC. Protein sequence: CASSQDGTGANVLTF.

J is TRBJ1-2 and V is TRBV6-5; D is unresolved. CDR1 and CDR2 from the germline V gene are MNHEY and SVGAGI. V lost 2 bases and J lost 5, with 12 bases in between. The CDR3 consists of 14 residues. The CDR3 DNA follows: TGTGCCAGCAGTTACCGAGGGATTGGGTATGGCTACACCTTC. This encodes CASSYRGIGYGYTF.

Turning to this clone: The same CDR3 is also encoded by other DNA sequences in this sample. The chain has TRBV18 and TRBJ2-1; tentatively, D is TRBD2 (5 bases). The V end was cut by 1 base, the J end by 4 bases, with 23 bases between. This CDR3 is 19 amino acids long. CDR1 is KGHSH and CDR2 is LQKENI in the germline V gene. The CDR3 sequence: CASSPRPDVRPGGYNEQFF. CDR3 nucleotide sequence: TGTGCCAGCTCACCACGACCGGACGTTCGCCCAGGAGGATACAATGAGCAGTTCTTC.

In its sample, this clone was seen a few times. The chain is built from TRBV10-1 and TRBJ2-1; TRBD2 matches 11 bases. Losses at the gene ends were 6 bases for V and 10 bases for J; bases not matched to a gene: 5. The CDR3 is 13 amino acids. The V gene's germline CDR1 is WNHNN and CDR2 SYGVQD (reference sequence). CDR3 coding DNA: TGCGCCAGCAGCGCTTCTAGCGGGAGGGAGCAGTTCTTC. Its translation: CASSASSGREQFF.

The chain recombines TRBV24-1 with TRBJ1-1; D not resolved. CDR1 KGHDR and CDR2 SFDVKD come from the germline V gene. The CDR3 length is 12 residues. Deletions cut 7 bases from V and 4 bases from J, with 9 bases between. CDR3 DNA sequence: TGTGCCACCAGCCGCCCGGGCACTGAAGCTTTCTTT. Translated, it gives CATSRPGTEAFF.

A word on this clone: A junction boundary mismatches the germline segment, possibly from a read error. The sample contains more than one DNA sequence encoding this CDR3. This CDR3 reads CASSIDGGSGHLYYGYTF. The CDR3 DNA follows: TGTGCCAGTAGTATAGATGGTGGTTCGGGGCATTTGTACTATGGCTACACCTTT. The rearrangement links TRBV19 to TRBJ1-2; a weak D match, TRBD1 (5 bases). CDR1 is LNHDA, CDR2 SQIVND, per germline (reference sequence). The CDR3 loop spans 18 amino acids.

This sequence joins TRBV7-9 and TRBJ2-7; 11 bases map to TRBD2. The junction had 5 bases not matched to a gene; V was cut back by 3 bases and J by 1 base. The CDR3 runs 16 residues. Germline CDR1 is SEHNR and CDR2 is FQNEAQ (reference sequence). The CDR3 region is CASSFPTSGSSYEQYF. CDR3 bases: TGTGCCAGCAGCTTTCCAACTAGCGGGAGTTCCTACGAGCAGTACTTC.